The source of this T cell receptor (beta chain) is a study of neurological immune-mediated disorders. A single record per CDR3 protein comes from TCRdb applying MiXCR to the 5' RACE reads. The data show around 15,000 distinct CDR3 sequences, with roughly 9% seen just once and over 40% held by the top ten. The CDR3 runs to 14 residues. Germline CDR1 is LGHNA and CDR2 is YNFKEQ. V dropped 0 bases and J dropped 5 bases, with 8 bases sitting between them. This clonotype was recorded at least ten times. The J gene is TRBJ2-1, the V gene TRBV4-2; D call uncertain. The receptor comes from a man over 45 in good health. Sample: CD8+ T cells from blood. CDR3 protein: CASSQENSHNEQFF. The DNA of the CDR3 is TGTGCCAGCAGCCAAGAAAACAGCCACAATGAGCAGTTCTTC.